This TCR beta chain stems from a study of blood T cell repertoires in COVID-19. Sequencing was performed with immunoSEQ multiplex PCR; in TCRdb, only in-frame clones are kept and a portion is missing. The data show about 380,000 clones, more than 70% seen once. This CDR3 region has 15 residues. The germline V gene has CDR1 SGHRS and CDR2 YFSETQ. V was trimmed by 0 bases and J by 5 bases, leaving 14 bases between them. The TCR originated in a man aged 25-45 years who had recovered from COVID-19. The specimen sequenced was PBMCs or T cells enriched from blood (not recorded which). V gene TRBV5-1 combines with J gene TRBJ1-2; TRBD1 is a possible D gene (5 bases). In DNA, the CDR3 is TGCGCCAGCAGCTTGGCCGGAGGGGTTAGATATGGCTACACCTTC. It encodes CASSLAGGVRYGYTF.